The present entry profiles one T cell receptor beta chain with its context. This clonotype was observed a handful of times. Its antigen remains undetermined. Base quality data are lacking; no much larger clone is found one base away. The record originates from a study of spatial heterogeneity in lung cancer (dated by TCRdb to between 2018 and 2021). About the investigation overall: Beta-chain transcripts were consistently detected in greater numbers than alpha-chain transcripts, which likely reflected higher beta-chain transcript abundance. TCR repertoire features were related to nonsynonymous mutation counts determined by whole-exome sequencing of tumor tissue. In the raw uncorrected reads, each unique combination of TCR and UMI appeared more than ten times on average. TCR alpha and beta repertoires were quantitatively compared across multiple tumor regions, matched nontumor lung and blood in non-small cell lung cancer. At surgery, both alpha and beta chains were TCR-sequenced in about 200 tumor regions, some 64 matched nontumor lung samples and around 50 PBMC samples. Study-wide findings and limitations: Confirming at a functional level the hypothesis that regional TCRs recognize regional mutations was considered to require additional single-cell paired TCR alpha and beta sequencing. Ubiquitous expanded tumor TCRs showed up in blood more often at tumor resection than at routine follow-up.

The sample's time point label is to be understood as: sample taken at primary tumor resection. TCR sequencing used whole RNA extracted from tumor and nontumor lung tissue, or from cryopreserved PBMC samples, without cell sorting. Donors were around 69 patients with early-stage, untreated non-small cell lung cancer from the lung TRACERx cohort. A patient was chosen for TCR sequencing only when enough RNA was available from at least two tumor regions. The method was 5' RACE. The sequencing machine was a NextSeq 500. In the TCR library protocol, a unique molecular identifier was attached to each TCR cDNA molecule so that PCR and sequencing errors could be corrected. The published analysis was carried out like this. TCR identification, UMI-based error correction and CDR3 extraction were all carried out with Decombinator tools. Expanded TCRs were defined as those above a frequency of 2 per 1,000, corresponding to the top 1% of the tumor frequency distribution. Each repertoire was subsampled 100 times to 5,000 TCRs, after which Renyi diversity was computed with the R vegan package. CDR3 similarity networks were built from amino acid triplet string-kernel similarity, with CDR3s being connected when pairwise similarity was above 0.82. TCRdb reprocessing: public reads trimmed at Q25 with fastp, clones called with MiXCR, in-frame beta chains kept. CDR3 protein sequences are deduplicated, and each keeps its most common genes and DNA. The authors' filters were not applied to this entry. Present in this sample are tens of thousands of distinct CDR3 sequences, about 14% of which were seen just once. Approximately 7.2% of the sample is held by the ten biggest clonotypes.

Taken from cysteine to phenylalanine, the CDR3 has 13 residues. The retained sequence is limited to the CDR3, 39 bases, with the frame set at the first base. V gives up 6 bases and J gives up 0 bases, and the segment between their germline ends measures 8 bases. The V and J genes are TRBV12-3 or TRBV12-4 and TRBJ1-1; there is no confident call for the D gene. This sequence originates from a male donor with early-stage non-small cell lung cancer. The sequencing here drew on PBMCs, taken at surgery. The DNA sequence is as follows: TGTGCCAGCAGGGCTGACATGAACACTGAAGCTTTCTTT. Translated, this gives CASRADMNTEAFF.